This T cell receptor beta chain comes out of a study of blood T cell repertoires in COVID-19. Authors' methods: Nucleated cell number was recorded as an estimate derived from reference gene primer amplification. Here immunoSEQ multiplex PCR was the method, and the copy in TCRdb shows in-frame clones only, minus some. For V, J and clone size, that table is used; D and trimming come from the DNA. The table has about 190,000 clones, 60% to 80% seen once; the top ten hold roughly 28%. The CDR3 covers 14 residues. Per germline, CDR1 LNHDA and CDR2 SQIVND (reference sequence). The trim removed 7 bases at V and 9 bases at J, leaving 9 bases unmatched.

The sequence came from a woman in her seventies with acute or convalescent COVID-19. The chain has TRBV19 and TRBJ2-1; 10 bases line up with TRBD2. Sequenced input: peripheral blood. The CDR3 loop is CASTTSGIRSEQFF. The CDR3 nucleotides read TGTGCCAGTACAACTAGCGGGATACGCAGTGAGCAGTTCTTC.